A single sample gave rise to the 4 T cell receptor beta chains below, sequenced in a study of blood T cell repertoires in COVID-19. The protocol was immunoSEQ multiplex PCR, while the TCRdb copy is restricted to in-frame clones and leaves out a portion. The data show approximately 190,000 clones, 75% to 90% seen once. The sequenced sample was peripheral blood. Receptors originate from a man in his 60s with acute or convalescent COVID-19.

The genes are TRBV5-6 and TRBJ1-1, with D uncertain. V was pared by 5 bases and J by 1 base, with 3 bases between. Germline lookup yields CDR1 SGHDT and CDR2 YYEEEE. The CDR3 loop spans 11 amino acids. The chain's CDR3 is CASRRNTEAFF. The CDR3 nucleotides are TGTGCCAGCAGGAGGAACACTGAAGCTTTCTTT.

The chain couples TRBV24-1 to TRBJ2-2, with no clear D. CDR3 length: 13 amino acids. Trimming shortened V by 5 bases and J by 7 bases, and 10 bases separated the two germline ends. CDR1 is KGHDR, CDR2 SFDVKD, per germline. The CDR3: CATSASYHGELFF. CDR3 coding DNA: TGTGCCACCAGTGCCTCCTATCACGGGGAGCTGTTTTTT.

This clone occurred a few times. V is TRBV6-6 and J is TRBJ2-1, with 12 nucleotides matching TRBD2. The CDR3 covers 17 residues. V dropped 5 bases and J dropped 0; count of bases not matched to a gene: 5. Germline assignment: CDR1 MNHNY and CDR2 SVGAGI (reference sequence). CDR3 in DNA: TGTGCCAGCAGTCGACTAGCGGGAGCGAGCTCCTACAATGAGCAGTTCTTC. Translated: CASSRLAGASSYNEQFF.

The V call is TRBV10-3, the J call TRBJ1-2; 8 bases match TRBD1. Germline CDR1 and CDR2: ENHRY and SYGVKD. This CDR3 comprises 16 residues. V trimming: 0 bases; J trimming: 6 bases; junction bases outside the gene matches: 9. CDR3 amino acids: CAISESKSTGEDGYTF. DNA for the CDR3: TGTGCCATCAGTGAGTCGAAGTCGACAGGGGAAGATGGCTACACCTTC.